Listed below are T cell receptor beta chains from one sample, sequenced in a study of cytomegalovirus exposure and HLA in healthy donors. TCRdb keeps only in-frame clones here, not all; method: immunoSEQ multiplex PCR. The table records around 150,000 clones, approximately 72% of them present only once. Material for sequencing was PBMCs. The receptors come from a young man in good health and CMV-seronegative. Both conserved end residues are part of each CDR3. D genes are given only for firm matches. The size entry is marked missing in some rows and otherwise reads once, few, many or a size class.

clone size	D gene	J gene	V gene	CDR3 protein	CDR3 DNA
-	-	TRBJ2-3	TRBV18	CASSPSSSDLWSADTQYF	TGTGCCAGCTCACCGTCATCTAGCGACCTATGGAGTGCAGATACGCAGTATTTT
-	-	TRBJ2-5	TRBV5-6	CASSLGTREETQYF	TGTGCCAGCAGCTTGGGTACTAGAGAAGAGACCCAGTACTTC
-	TRBD2	TRBJ2-1	TRBV6-5	CASSPGTSGRNEQFF	TGTGCCAGCAGTCCCGGGACTAGCGGGAGGAATGAGCAGTTCTTC
-	-	TRBJ2-3	TRBV18	CASSLERGQYF	TGTGCCAGCTCCCTAGAGAGAGGGCAGTATTTT
-	TRBD2	TRBJ2-7	TRBV4-1	CASSPSGGQEQYF	TGCGCCAGCAGCCCCTCGGGGGGGCAAGAGCAGTACTTC
-	-	TRBJ1-1	TRBV27	CASRPRGGTEAFF	TGTGCCAGCAGACCGCGAGGGGGTACTGAAGCTTTCTTT
-	-	TRBJ2-7	TRBV19	CASQPGSASYEQYF	TGTGCCAGCCAACCGGGATCCGCTTCCTACGAGCAGTACTTC
-	TRBD1	TRBJ1-2	TRBV7-2	CASSSDRALYGYTF	TGTGCCAGCAGCTCGGACAGGGCTCTTTATGGCTACACCTTC
-	-	TRBJ1-2	TRBV19	CASSIVASNYGYTF	TGTGCCAGTAGTATAGTGGCATCTAACTATGGCTACACCTTC
-	-	TRBJ1-2	TRBV10-3	CAISQRAAIYGYTF	TGTGCCATCAGTCAGAGGGCCGCGATTTATGGCTACACCTTC
-	-	TRBJ2-7	TRBV9	CASSVGGAAYEQYF	TGTGCCAGCAGCGTAGGCGGGGCCGCCTACGAGCAGTACTTC
-	-	TRBJ2-5	TRBV7-2	CASSIQGRETQYF	TGTGCCAGCAGCATCCAGGGAAGAGAGACCCAGTACTTC
-	TRBD1	TRBJ1-1	TRBV28	CASSWGQMNTEAFF	TGTGCCAGCAGTTGGGGACAGATGAACACTGAAGCTTTCTTT
few	-	TRBJ2-3	TRBV6-5	CASSRALADTQYF	TGTGCCAGCAGTCGCGCCCTGGCAGATACGCAGTATTTT
once	TRBD2	TRBJ2-3	TRBV27	CASSPSGEGLRQYF	TGTGCCAGCAGTCCCTCCGGGGAGGGCTTAAGGCAGTATTTT
-	-	TRBJ2-2	TRBV12-2	CASRLAQNHPGLAGERTGELFF	TGTGCAAGTCGCTTAGCCCAAAACCACCCGGGACTAGCGGGAGAACGGACCGGGGAGCTGTTTTTT
-	-	TRBJ1-2	TRBV19	CASSSRGPGYTF	TGTGCCAGTAGTAGCAGGGGCCCGGGCTACACCTTC
-	-	TRBJ1-6	TRBV7-2	CASSLGSDSPLHF	TGTGCCAGCAGCTTAGGGAGTGACTCACCCCTCCACTTT
-	-	TRBJ1-1	TRBV5-6	CASSPNRESSHKAFF	TGTGCCAGCAGCCCGAACAGGGAGTCCTCTCATAAAGCTTTCTTT
few	TRBD1	TRBJ1-5	TRBV27	CASSMGTGNQPQHF	TGTGCCAGCAGTATGGGGACAGGGAATCAGCCCCAGCATTTT
-	TRBD1	TRBJ1-1	TRBV10-3	CAIRNTGDGTEAFF	TGTGCCATCAGGAACACAGGGGATGGTACTGAAGCTTTCTTT
-	TRBD2	TRBJ2-7	TRBV29-1	CSVGLAGSYEQYF	TGCAGCGTTGGGTTAGCGGGCTCCTACGAGCAGTACTTC
-	TRBD1	TRBJ2-7	TRBV5-1	CASSLSGQGPYEQYF	TGCGCCAGCAGCTTATCGGGACAGGGACCCTACGAGCAGTACTTC
-	-	TRBJ1-4	TRBV30	CAWGTTPLDEKLFF	TGTGCCTGGGGTACAACACCCCTAGATGAAAAACTGTTTTTT
-	-	TRBJ2-3	TRBV6-5	CASSYSAEGDTQYF	TGTGCCAGCAGTTACTCTGCTGAGGGAGATACGCAGTATTTT
-	TRBD2	TRBJ2-5	TRBV27	CASSRTGGETQYF	TGTGCCAGCAGTCGGACGGGAGGAGAGACCCAGTACTTC
-	TRBD2	TRBJ2-1	TRBV4-1	CASSQGLAGFNEQFF	TGCGCCAGCAGCCAAGGACTAGCGGGGTTCAATGAGCAGTTCTTC
once	TRBD1	TRBJ1-2	TRBV27	CASSSLRDRVGYTF	TGTGCCAGCAGTTCTCTCCGGGACAGGGTTGGCTACACCTTC
-	-	TRBJ2-1	TRBV5-1	CASSLGRGGNEQFF	TGCGCCAGCAGCTTGGGGAGGGGGGGCAATGAGCAGTTCTTC
-	-	TRBJ1-1	TRBV13	CASSLFMNTEAFF	TGTGCCAGCAGCTTATTTATGAACACTGAAGCTTTCTTT
few	-	TRBJ2-7	TRBV10-1	CATPPYAEPYEQYF	TGCGCCACCCCCCCATATGCGGAACCCTACGAGCAGTACTTC
-	TRBD2	TRBJ2-2	TRBV30	CAWRGGTSYTGELFF	TGTGCCTGGAGGGGAGGGACTAGCTATACCGGGGAGCTGTTTTTT
-	-	TRBJ1-5	TRBV6-6	CASTQVSNQPQHF	TGTGCCAGCACACAGGTTAGCAATCAGCCCCAGCATTTT
-	-	TRBJ2-3	TRBV5-1	CASSLVAPEGTDTQYF	TGCGCCAGCAGCTTGGTTGCGCCCGAGGGCACAGATACGCAGTATTTT
-	TRBD1	TRBJ2-7	TRBV9	CASSGRQGWEQYF	TGTGCCAGCAGCGGCAGACAGGGGTGGGAGCAGTACTTC
-	-	TRBJ2-7	TRBV19	CASSPLAREGEQYF	TGTGCCAGTAGCCCACTAGCCCGAGAGGGGGAGCAGTACTTC
few	-	TRBJ2-3	TRBV15	CATSPEGPLRQYF	TGTGCCACCAGCCCGGAGGGGCCCCTGAGGCAGTATTTT
-	TRBD2	TRBJ2-2	TRBV5-4	CASSPTLAGRTGELFF	TGTGCCAGCAGCCCCACTCTAGCGGGACGCACCGGGGAGCTGTTTTTT
few	-	TRBJ2-3	TRBV4-3	CASSQAGAGTDTQYF	TGCGCCAGCAGCCAAGCGGGAGCGGGCACAGATACGCAGTATTTT
-	-	TRBJ2-5	TRBV5-5	CASSPRVLGETQYF	TGTGCCAGCAGCCCCAGGGTACTCGGGGAGACCCAGTACTTC
-	-	TRBJ2-7	TRBV11-2	CASSLAGANYEQYF	TGTGCCAGCAGCTTAGCCGGAGCCAACTACGAGCAGTACTTC
-	-	TRBJ2-1	TRBV10-1	CASTGCEQFF	TGCGCCAGCACGGGTTGTGAGCAGTTCTTC
-	-	TRBJ2-1	TRBV27	CASSDRDEQFF	TGTGCCAGCAGTGACCGGGATGAGCAGTTCTTC
-	TRBD2	TRBJ2-1	TRBV7-8	CASSLAASGSYEQFF	TGTGCCAGCAGCTTAGCGGCTAGCGGGAGCTACGAGCAGTTCTTC
-	TRBD2	TRBJ2-1	TRBV4-1	CASSQSTGTSGNNEQFF	TGCGCCAGCAGCCAGTCAACCGGGACTAGCGGGAACAATGAGCAGTTCTTC
-	TRBD2	TRBJ2-7	TRBV11-3	CASSLGGLAGVNEQYF	TGTGCCAGCAGCTTAGGGGGACTAGCGGGAGTGAACGAGCAGTACTTC
-	-	TRBJ1-1	TRBV27	CASSLGGKGYTEAFF	TGTGCCAGCAGTTTAGGCGGGAAAGGTTACACTGAAGCTTTCTTT
-	-	TRBJ2-5	TRBV28	CASSPALTGQYF	TGTGCCAGCAGCCCGGCCCTAACGGGACAGTACTTC
-	TRBD2	TRBJ2-2	TRBV5-4	CASSLVAGALAGELFF	TGTGCCAGCAGCTTGGTCGCGGGAGCTCTAGCCGGGGAGCTGTTTTTT
-	-	TRBJ2-1	TRBV1	CTSSRGRSGRAPASYNEQFF	TGCACCAGCAGCCGAGGAAGAAGCGGGAGGGCCCCTGCCTCCTACAATGAGCAGTTCTTC
-	-	TRBJ1-5	TRBV5-6	CASSLSRINQPQHF	TGTGCCAGCAGCTTGTCCAGGATCAATCAGCCCCAGCATTTT
few	TRBD1	TRBJ1-2	TRBV19	CATTGVGGYTF	TGTGCCACGACAGGGGTCGGTGGCTACACCTTC
-	TRBD1	TRBJ2-5	TRBV7-2	CASSSETPGQAPRYF	TGTGCCAGCAGCTCCGAAACTCCGGGACAGGCCCCCCGGTACTTC
-	-	TRBJ1-3	TRBV2	CASSDLPGAGNTIYF	TGTGCCAGCAGTGATCTTCCGGGGGCTGGAAACACCATATATTTT
few	-	TRBJ2-7	TRBV5-1	CASSLVGLSTEQYF	TGCGCCAGCAGCTTGGTAGGACTATCTACGGAGCAGTACTTC